The 8 T cell receptor beta chains reported below all come from one sample, sequenced in a study of T cells in Graves' hyperthyroidism and ophthalmopathy. TCR beta CDR3 sequences were amplified from RNA transcripts. RT-PCR in the first round (using the HTBI primer set) targeted the TCR CDR3. A single record per CDR3 protein comes from TCRdb applying MiXCR to the multiplex PCR reads. The sample includes around 340,000 distinct CDR3 sequences, roughly a fifth seen only once; the top ten take around 48%. Sequenced material: blood. Source of these receptors: a woman between 45 and 65 years old with Graves' hyperthyroidism.

The CDR3 bases are TGTGCCAGCAGCGTAGGTGGCGGAACTAGCACAGATACGCAGTATTTT. It translates to CASSVGGGTSTDTQYF. The V gene is TRBV9, the J gene TRBJ2-3; D is undetermined. The CDR3 extends over 16 amino acids. V was pared by 0 bases and J by 0 bases, with 11 bases between. From germline, CDR1 is SGDLS and CDR2 YYNGEE.

About this clonotype: Being one base from a much bigger clone, this may be a read error. The chain is built from TRBV6-2 or TRBV6-3 and TRBJ1-5, with D unclear. The CDR3 spans 13 residues. Trimming pared 8 bases from V and 0 bases from J, leaving 8 bases between. CDR1 is MNHEY and CDR2 is SVGEGT in the germline V gene. This chain's CDR3 is CASGKISNQPQHF. CDR3 in DNA: TGTGCCAGCGGTAAAATTAGCAATCAGCCCCAGCATTTT.

This clonotype occurred many times. This sequence joins TRBV14 and TRBJ2-7; the match to TRBD1 covers 9 bases. Germline CDR1 reads SGHDN; CDR2 reads FVKESK. CDR3 length: 15 residues. Trimming took 0 bases from V and 4 from J; bases not matched to a gene: 4. CDR3 in DNA: TGTGCCAGCAGCCAAGATTGGACAGGGGAGTACGAGCAGTACTTC. It yields the protein CASSQDWTGEYEQYF.

The rearrangement joins TRBV7-8 to TRBJ2-7; D could derive from TRBD1 or TRBD2 (5 bases each). This CDR3 contains 14 residues. V lost 5 bases and J lost 0, with 11 bases in between. Germline V lookup: CDR1 SGHVS, CDR2 FQNEAQ. The chain's CDR3 is CASSKYGTSYEQYF. The CDR3 region has the DNA TGTGCCAGCAGCAAATACGGGACCTCCTACGAGCAGTACTTC. The variable domain in full, with the rest retrieved from reference TRBV7-8 and TRBJ2-7, is GAGVSQSPRYKVAKRGQDVALRCDPISGHVSLFWYQQALGQGPEFLTYFQNEAQLDKSGLPSDRFFAERPEGSVSTLKIQRTQQEDSAVYLCASSKYGTSYEQYFGPGTRLTVT.

This clonotype was counted at least ten times. V gene TRBV7-8 combines with J gene TRBJ1-4; D is undetermined. The germline V gene encodes CDR1 SGHVS and CDR2 FQNEAQ. CDR3 size: 15 residues. Trimming cost V 3 bases and J 1 base, with 9 bases left between them. The CDR3 DNA is TGTGCCAGCAGCTTTTTACAGTTAACTAATGAAAAACTGTTTTTT. Amino acids: CASSFLQLTNEKLFF.

This chain connects TRBV13 to TRBJ2-3, with D perhaps TRBD1 (6 bases). Germline V CDR1 and CDR2: PRHDT, FYEKMQ (reference sequence). This CDR3 has 14 amino acids. V lost 2 bases and J 2 bases, leaving 8 bases between the germline ends. For the CDR3, the DNA is TGTGCCAGCAGCTTACGGACAGACACAGATACGCAGTATTTT. It specifies CASSLRTDTDTQYF.

This clonotype has a count of ten or more. V is TRBV20-1 and J is TRBJ1-5; 7 bases are shared with TRBD1. Germline values: CDR1 DFQATT, CDR2 SNEGSKA (reference sequence). The CDR3 runs 13 residues. The trim removed 6 bases at V and 6 bases at J, leaving 8 bases unmatched. As DNA, the CDR3 is TGCAGTGCCCCAGACAGGGTGGGTCAGCCCCAGCATTTT. This gives the protein CSAPDRVGQPQHF.

V usage is TRBV6-1 and J usage is TRBJ2-1; D may match TRBD1 or TRBD2 (5 bases each). Germline V lookup: CDR1 MNHNS, CDR2 SASEGT. V dropped 6 bases and J dropped 4 bases, with 10 bases sitting between them. The CDR3 consists of 13 residues. CDR3 region: CASRRDGYNEQFF. The CDR3 nucleotides are TGTGCCAGCAGAAGGGACGGGTACAATGAGCAGTTCTTC.